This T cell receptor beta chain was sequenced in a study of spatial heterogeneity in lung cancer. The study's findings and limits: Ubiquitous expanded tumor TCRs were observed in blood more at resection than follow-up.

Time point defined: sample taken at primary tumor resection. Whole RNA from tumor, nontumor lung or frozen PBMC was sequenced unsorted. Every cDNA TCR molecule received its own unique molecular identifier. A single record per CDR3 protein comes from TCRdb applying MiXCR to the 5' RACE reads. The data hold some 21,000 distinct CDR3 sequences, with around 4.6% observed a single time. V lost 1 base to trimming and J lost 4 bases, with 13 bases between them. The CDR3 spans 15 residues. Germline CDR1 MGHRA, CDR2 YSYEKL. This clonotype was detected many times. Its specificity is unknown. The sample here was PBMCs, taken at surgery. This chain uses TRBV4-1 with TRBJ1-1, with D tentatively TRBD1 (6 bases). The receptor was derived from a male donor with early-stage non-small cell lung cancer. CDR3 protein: CASSQAGGQSTEAFF. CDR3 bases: TGCGCCAGCAGCCAAGCCGGGGGCCAGTCCACTGAAGCTTTCTTT.